These 5 T cell receptor beta chains were all obtained from the same sample, sequenced in a study of technical replicates of blood from several donors. TCRdb's table, derived via immunoSEQ multiplex PCR, lists solely in-frame clones and lacks some. There are just under 85,000 clones in the sample; 90% to 95% occur only once, and about 0.26% lies in the top ten. Sequenced material: T cells isolated from PBMCs. These receptors originate from a human donor in good health.

This chain joins TRBV11-2 and TRBJ2-3, with 13 nucleotides matching TRBD2. The length of the CDR3 is 18 residues. Germline V gene lookup returns CDR1 SGHAT and CDR2 FQNNGV. The trim removed 2 bases at V and 4 bases at J, leaving 9 bases unmatched. Here the CDR3 DNA reads TGTGCCAGCAGCTTATTATCTCGCGGACTAGCGGGAGCAGATACGCAGTATTTT. This sequence encodes CASSLLSRGLAGADTQYF.

The rearrangement links TRBV6-5 to TRBJ1-1; no clear D. From germline, CDR1 is MNHEY and CDR2 SVGAGI. Between the trimmed V and J ends, which lost 2 bases and 4 bases, there was a span of 11 bases. This CDR3 has 14 residues. The CDR3 DNA reads as TGTGCCAGCAGTTACGATGAGGGCCCCACTGAAGCTTTCTTT. Protein sequence: CASSYDEGPTEAFF.

The J gene is TRBJ2-1, the V gene TRBV11-3; TRBD1 aligns across 7 bases. CDR3 size: 15 residues. Looked up from germline, CDR1 is SGHNT and CDR2 is YENEEA. The trim removed 4 bases at V and 7 bases at J, leaving 10 bases unmatched. The CDR3: CASSYSGAQGNEQFF. The CDR3 nucleotides read TGTGCCAGCAGCTATTCAGGGGCACAGGGGAATGAGCAGTTCTTC.

The chain is built from TRBV28 and TRBJ2-7; D uncertain. Between the trimmed V and J ends, which lost 8 bases and 3 bases, there was a span of 11 bases. The germline V gene encodes CDR1 MDHEN and CDR2 SYDVKM. The CDR3 is 12 amino acids. The CDR3 region has the DNA TGTGCCAGCTCACCAAGCCGCTACGAGCAGTACTTC. It specifies CASSPSRYEQYF.

V is TRBV5-1 and J is TRBJ2-1; weak D call: TRBD2 (5 bases). Germline CDR1 SGHRS, CDR2 YFSETQ. The V gene lost 0 bases and the J gene lost 7 bases, with 17 bases spanning the gap. The CDR3 is 16 residues long. CDR3 coding DNA: TGCGCCAGCAGCTTGGCAGGTCACACTTCGGGGAATGAGCAGTTCTTC. Amino acid sequence: CASSLAGHTSGNEQFF.